These 11 T cell receptor beta chains were all obtained from the same sample, sequenced in a study of Graves' ophthalmopathy and Graves' hyperthyroidism. Amplification of the TCR beta CDR3 regions used RNA transcripts (as template). Second-round multiplex PCR came after first-round RT-PCR with HTBI primers. TCRdb called the multiplex PCR reads again in MiXCR, with one record for every CDR3 protein. The sample contains hundreds of thousands of distinct CDR3 sequences, around 14% of which appear only once. Sequencing input: blood. Receptors were obtained from a young woman with Graves' ophthalmopathy.

The gene calls are TRBV7-9 and TRBJ2-7; D is perhaps TRBD2 (5 bases). Germline CDR1 reads SEHNR; CDR2 reads FQNEAQ (reference sequence). Trimming stripped 0 bases from V and 2 bases from J, with 11 bases between. The CDR3 runs to 15 residues. The CDR3 spells CASSLARGSAYEQYF. The DNA of the CDR3 is TGTGCCAGCAGCTTAGCCCGGGGTAGCGCCTACGAGCAGTACTTC.

This clonotype appeared many times. V usage is TRBV20-1 and J usage is TRBJ2-5, with 8 nucleotides matching TRBD1. V was pared by 3 bases and J by 7 bases, with 7 bases of the junction left unmatched. This CDR3 comprises 13 residues. The V gene's germline CDR1 is DFQATT and CDR2 SNEGSKA (reference sequence). In DNA, the CDR3 is TGCAGTGCTAGTGGACAGGGAATCAGGACCCAGTACTTC. Protein product: CSASGQGIRTQYF.

The V and J genes are TRBV30 and TRBJ1-3, with D possibly TRBD1 on 5 matching bases. The CDR3 totals 15 residues. Germline V gives CDR1 GTSNPN, CDR2 SVGIG (reference sequence). Trimming took off 7 bases at V and 1 base at J, with 17 bases between the two ends. The CDR3 sequence is CAYKPQESSGNTIYF. The CDR3 DNA follows: TGTGCCTACAAACCACAGGAGTCATCTGGAAACACCATATATTTT.

In its sample, this clonotype was seen a few times. The CDR3 here is CASSEVEGQGHGYTF. In DNA form, the CDR3 reads TGTGCCAGCAGTGAAGTGGAGGGTCAAGGTCATGGCTACACCTTC. The J gene is TRBJ1-2, the V gene TRBV6-1; D is unclear. Germline V CDR1 and CDR2: MNHNS, SASEGT. CDR3 length: 15 amino acids. Trimming removed 1 base from V and 6 bases from J, with 15 bases in between.

This clonotype was detected many times. The chain joins TRBV7-2 to TRBJ1-3; no clear D. The germline V gene has CDR1 SGHTA and CDR2 FQGNSA. The CDR3 spans 16 residues. V gave up 4 bases and J gave up 0 bases, with 13 bases separating them. This chain's CDR3 is CASSSAWPNSGNTIYF. DNA of the CDR3: TGTGCCAGCAGCTCAGCATGGCCAAACTCTGGAAACACCATATATTTT.

This clonotype was seen many times. V is TRBV5-1 and J is TRBJ2-4; D may be TRBD1 (6 bases). Trimming took off 4 bases at V and 0 bases at J, with 14 bases between the two ends. Per the germline V gene, CDR1 is SGHRS and CDR2 is YFSETQ. The CDR3 runs to 16 residues. The CDR3 DNA is TGCGCCAGCAGCCCGGACAGACGATTAGCCAAAAACATTCAGTACTTC. Protein: CASSPDRRLAKNIQYF.

This clonotype came up many times. The rearrangement uses TRBV20-1 and TRBJ1-1; no definite D call. Trimming left V 3 bases short and J 1 base short, with 9 bases between. There are 13 residues in the CDR3. The germline CDR1 and CDR2 sequences are DFQATT and SNEGSKA (reference sequence). In DNA, the CDR3 is TGCAGTGCTAGGAGGTTGGAGAACACTGAAGCTTTCTTT. This sequence encodes CSARRLENTEAFF.

As concerns this clonotype: A much larger clone sits a single nucleotide away, making a read error possible. The chain is built from TRBV3-1 and TRBJ1-1; weak D call: TRBD1 (5 bases). Germline CDR1 is LGHDT and CDR2 is YNNKEL (reference sequence). This CDR3 comprises 14 residues. The DNA for the CDR3 is TGTGCCATCAGCCAGAGAGGGGCGAACACTGAAGCTTTCTTT. It is translated as CAISQRGANTEAFF. Using reference TRBV3-1 and TRBJ1-1 for the parts outside the CDR3, the full variable domain is DTAVSQTPKYLVTQMGNDKSIKCEQNLGHDTMYWYKQDSKKFLKIMFSYNNKELIINETVPNRFSPKSPDKAHLNLHINSLELGDSAVYFCAISQRGANTEAFFGQGTRLTVV.

This clonotype came up many times. The chain carries TRBV28 and TRBJ1-1, with TRBD1 matching over 7 bases. The CDR3 sequence is 14 residues long. Losses at the gene ends were 5 bases for V and 8 bases for J; bases not matched to a gene: 11. The germline V gene has CDR1 MDHEN and CDR2 SYDVKM. For the CDR3, the DNA is TGTGCCAGCAGTCTATACGACAGGGACCGGGAAGCTTTCTTT. This sequence encodes CASSLYDRDREAFF.

The table lists this clonotype with many counts. V and J are TRBV6-1 and TRBJ1-1; 9 positions match TRBD1. Germline values: CDR1 MNHNS, CDR2 SASEGT. V dropped 6 bases and J dropped 3; count of bases not matched to a gene: 8. CDR3 length equals 15 residues. The CDR3 DNA reads TGTGCCAGCAGCAGGAACAGGGGGCAGGACACTGAAGCTTTCTTT. Translating gives CASSRNRGQDTEAFF.

This clonotype was detected ten times or more. The rearrangement uses TRBV11-2 and TRBJ1-1, with 7 bases matching TRBD1. Germline V gene sequence: CDR1 SGHAT, CDR2 FQNNGV. J was trimmed by 4 bases and V by 6 bases; bases with no gene match: 14. CDR3 length: 16 amino acids. CDR3: CASRPTLGGAGTEAFF. Written as DNA, the CDR3 is TGTGCCAGCAGACCCACTCTAGGGGGCGCGGGCACTGAAGCTTTCTTT.